This note documents a single TCR beta chain sequence. Between the trimmed V and J ends, which lost 5 bases and 7 bases, there was a span of 24 bases. CDR3 length: 16 residues. Germline CDR1 reads SGHTA; CDR2 reads FQGNSA. This record comes from a study of blood T cell repertoires in COVID-19. Assay: immunoSEQ multiplex PCR; the TCRdb copy retains only in-frame clones and omits some. The repertoire has about 200,000 clones, about 78% of them found once; the top ten carry 5.5%. The chain has TRBV7-2 and TRBJ2-7, with D perhaps TRBD1 (8 bases). The TCR was taken from a woman between 65 and 79 years old with acute or convalescent COVID-19. The sample taken for sequencing was peripheral blood. For the CDR3, the DNA is TGTGCCAGCAGCCAACCAGGGGGCGGGAGATTTAGTGAGCAGTACTTC. Protein product: CASSQPGGGRFSEQYF.